This T cell receptor (beta chain) was documented in a study of neurological immune-mediated disorders. Points from the study as a whole: Phylogenetic analysis grouped 18 of 34 multiple sclerosis patients' repertoires together, suggesting a possible repertoire signature. TCR clonal expansion peaked in HTLV-1-associated myelopathy patients and was lowest in multiple sclerosis patients.

Synthesis of cDNA was carried out by template-switch 5'RACE. The reaction used 10-nucleotide random UMIs. The output of every sequencing run, over 190 million TCR-beta sequences, came from 15-18 subjects. TCRdb itself ran the 5' RACE reads through MiXCR, one entry per CDR3 protein. The table includes roughly 74,000 distinct CDR3 sequences, roughly 5.6% detected once. To note about this clonotype: The antigen is unknown.

Sequencing was carried out using PBMCs. This TCR was sampled from a man younger than 30 with multiple sclerosis.

Here the CDR3 reads CSALRSDGYTF. Here the CDR3 DNA reads TGCAGTGCTTTAAGGAGCGATGGCTACACCTTC. The rearrangement links TRBV20-1 to TRBJ1-2; no reliable D call. The CDR3 contains 11 residues. Germline assignment: CDR1 DFQATT and CDR2 SNEGSKA (reference sequence). Trimming shortened V by 5 bases and J by 6 bases, and 10 bases separated the two germline ends.